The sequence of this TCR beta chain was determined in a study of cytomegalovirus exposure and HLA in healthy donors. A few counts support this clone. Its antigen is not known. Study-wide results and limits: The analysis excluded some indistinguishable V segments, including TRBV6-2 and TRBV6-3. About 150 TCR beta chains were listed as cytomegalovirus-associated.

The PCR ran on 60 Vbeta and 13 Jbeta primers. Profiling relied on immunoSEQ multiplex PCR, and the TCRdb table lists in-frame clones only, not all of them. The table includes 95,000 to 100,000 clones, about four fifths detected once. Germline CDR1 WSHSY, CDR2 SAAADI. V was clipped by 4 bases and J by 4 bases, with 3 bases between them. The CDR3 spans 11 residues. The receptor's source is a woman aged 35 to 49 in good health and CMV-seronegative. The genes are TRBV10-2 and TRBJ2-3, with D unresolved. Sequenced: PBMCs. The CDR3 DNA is TGCGCCAGCAGTGCAGCAGATACGCAGTATTTT. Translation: CASSAADTQYF.